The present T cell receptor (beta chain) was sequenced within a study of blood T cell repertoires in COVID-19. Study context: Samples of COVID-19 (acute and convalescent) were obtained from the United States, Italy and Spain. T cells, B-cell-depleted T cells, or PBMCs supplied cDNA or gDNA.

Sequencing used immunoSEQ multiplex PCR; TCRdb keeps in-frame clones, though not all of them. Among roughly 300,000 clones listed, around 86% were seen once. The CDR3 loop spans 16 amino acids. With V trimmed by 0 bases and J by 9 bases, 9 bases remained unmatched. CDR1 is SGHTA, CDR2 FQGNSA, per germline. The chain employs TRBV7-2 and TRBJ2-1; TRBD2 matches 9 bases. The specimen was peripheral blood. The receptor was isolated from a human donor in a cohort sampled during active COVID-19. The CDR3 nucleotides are TGTGCCAGCAGCTTAGCTCCAGCGGGAGGCGGGAGTGAGCAGTTCTTC. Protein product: CASSLAPAGGGSEQFF.